This T cell receptor (beta chain) was obtained from a study of blood T cell repertoires in COVID-19. Here immunoSEQ multiplex PCR was the method, and the copy in TCRdb shows in-frame clones only, minus some. The sample holds about 250,000 clones, around 91% seen once. Germline V gives CDR1 LNHNV, CDR2 YYDKDF (reference sequence). There are 15 residues in the CDR3. V lost 3 bases, J lost 2 bases, and 13 bases lay in between. Cohort 3 recovery required two negative PCRs, clearance, or symptom resolution. The rearrangement links TRBV15 to TRBJ2-5; D uncertain. The clonotype was recovered from a young woman who had recovered from COVID-19. The material sequenced was PBMCs or T cells enriched from blood (not recorded which). CDR3 amino acids: CATSSRRHSQETQYF. DNA for the CDR3: TGTGCCACCAGCAGTCGAAGGCACAGTCAAGAGACCCAGTACTTC.